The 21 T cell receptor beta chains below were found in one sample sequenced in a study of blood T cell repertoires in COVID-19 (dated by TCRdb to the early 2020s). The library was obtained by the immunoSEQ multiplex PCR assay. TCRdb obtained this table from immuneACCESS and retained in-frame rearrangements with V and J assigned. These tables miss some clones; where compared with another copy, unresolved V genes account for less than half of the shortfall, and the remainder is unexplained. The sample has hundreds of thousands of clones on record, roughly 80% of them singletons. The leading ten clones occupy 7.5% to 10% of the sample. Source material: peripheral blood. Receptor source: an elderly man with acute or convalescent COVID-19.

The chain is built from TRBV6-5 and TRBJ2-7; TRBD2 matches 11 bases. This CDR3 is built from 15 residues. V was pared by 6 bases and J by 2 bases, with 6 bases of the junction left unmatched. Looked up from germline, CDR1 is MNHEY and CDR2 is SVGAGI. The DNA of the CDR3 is TGTGCCAGCAGAACTAGCGGGAGATCCGCCTACGAGCAGTACTTC. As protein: CASRTSGRSAYEQYF.

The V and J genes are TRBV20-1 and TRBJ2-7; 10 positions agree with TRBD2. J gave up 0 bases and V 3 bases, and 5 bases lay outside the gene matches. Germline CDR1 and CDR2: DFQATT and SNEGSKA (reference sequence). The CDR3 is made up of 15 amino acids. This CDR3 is CSASHSSGGSYEQYF. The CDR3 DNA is TGCAGTGCTAGTCACTCTAGCGGGGGCTCCTACGAGCAGTACTTC.

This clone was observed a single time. CDR3 in amino acids: CASSLLGAISYEQYF. CDR3 in DNA: TGTGCCAGCAGCTTGTTAGGGGCGATATCCTACGAGCAGTACTTC. V and J are TRBV5-4 and TRBJ2-7, with D maybe TRBD1 (5 bases). CDR1 and CDR2 from the germline V gene are SGHNT and YYREEE (reference sequence). CDR3 length equals 15 residues. The V gene lost 1 base and the J gene lost 1 base, with 12 bases spanning the gap.

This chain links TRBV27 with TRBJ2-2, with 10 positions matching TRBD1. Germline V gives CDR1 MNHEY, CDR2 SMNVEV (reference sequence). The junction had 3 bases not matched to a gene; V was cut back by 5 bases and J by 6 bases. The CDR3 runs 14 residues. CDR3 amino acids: CASSRQGAAGELFF. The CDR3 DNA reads TGTGCCAGCAGTCGACAGGGGGCGGCCGGGGAGCTGTTTTTT.

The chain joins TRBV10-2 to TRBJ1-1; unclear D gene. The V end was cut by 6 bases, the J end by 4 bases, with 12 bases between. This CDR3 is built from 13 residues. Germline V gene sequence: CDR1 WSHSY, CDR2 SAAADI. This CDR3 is CASSYRVGTEAFF. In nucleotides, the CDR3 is TGCGCCAGCAGCTACAGAGTGGGCACTGAAGCTTTCTTT.

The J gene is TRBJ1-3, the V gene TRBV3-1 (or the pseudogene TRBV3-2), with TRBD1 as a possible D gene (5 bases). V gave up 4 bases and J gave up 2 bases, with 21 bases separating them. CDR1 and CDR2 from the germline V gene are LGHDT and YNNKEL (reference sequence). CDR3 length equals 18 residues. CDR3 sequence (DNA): TGTGCCAGCAGCCGCTCCGGCGGGGGTTGGCTGACTGGAAACACCATATATTTT. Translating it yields CASSRSGGGWLTGNTIYF.

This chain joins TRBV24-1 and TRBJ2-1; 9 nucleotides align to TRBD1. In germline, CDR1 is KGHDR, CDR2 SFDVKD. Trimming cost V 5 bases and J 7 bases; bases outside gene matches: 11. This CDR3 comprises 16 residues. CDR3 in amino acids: CATSVSGGGTGNEQFF. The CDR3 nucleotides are TGTGCCACCAGTGTTTCCGGGGGCGGGACAGGGAATGAGCAGTTCTTC.

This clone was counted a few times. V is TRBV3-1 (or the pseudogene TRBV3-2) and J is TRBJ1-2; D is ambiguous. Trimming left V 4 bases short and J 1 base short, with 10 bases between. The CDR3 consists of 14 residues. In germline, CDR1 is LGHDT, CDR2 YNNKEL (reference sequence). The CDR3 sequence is CASSPSPGNYGYTF. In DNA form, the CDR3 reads TGTGCCAGCAGCCCCTCACCCGGTAACTATGGCTACACCTTC.

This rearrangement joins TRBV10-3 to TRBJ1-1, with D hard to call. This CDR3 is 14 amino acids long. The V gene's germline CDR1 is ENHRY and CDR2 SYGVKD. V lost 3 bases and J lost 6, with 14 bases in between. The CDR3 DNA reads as TGTGCCATCAGTGAAATAAGGCAGACTCCTGAAGCTTTCTTT. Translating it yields CAISEIRQTPEAFF.

CDR3 protein: CASSLAVNQPQHF. CDR3 sequence (DNA): TGTGCCAGCAGTTTAGCGGTGAATCAGCCCCAGCATTTT. This chain uses TRBV27 with TRBJ1-5; D is ambiguous. The germline V gene has CDR1 MNHEY and CDR2 SMNVEV (reference sequence). Trimming shortened V by 2 bases and J by 4 bases, and 6 bases separated the two germline ends. CDR3 length: 13 residues.

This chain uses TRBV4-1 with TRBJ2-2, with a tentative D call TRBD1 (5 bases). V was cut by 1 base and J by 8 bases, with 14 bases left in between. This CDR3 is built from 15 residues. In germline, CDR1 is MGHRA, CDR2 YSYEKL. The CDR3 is CASSQVRQGYGELFF. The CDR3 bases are TGCGCCAGCAGCCAAGTTCGCCAGGGCTATGGGGAGCTGTTTTTT.

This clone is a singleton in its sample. In nucleotides, the CDR3 is TGTGCCAGCAGCCCTGGGCAGTTAACTAATGAAAAACTGTTTTTT. It specifies CASSPGQLTNEKLFF. The chain has TRBV7-6 and TRBJ1-4; D not certain. The CDR3 contains 15 residues. Germline CDR1 SGHVS, CDR2 FNYEAQ. The V gene lost 5 bases and the J gene lost 1 base, with 11 bases spanning the gap.

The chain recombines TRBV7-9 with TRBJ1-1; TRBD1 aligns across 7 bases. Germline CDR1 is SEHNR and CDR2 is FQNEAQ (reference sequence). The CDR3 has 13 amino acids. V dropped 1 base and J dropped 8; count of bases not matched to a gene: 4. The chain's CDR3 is CASSLVMTGEAFF. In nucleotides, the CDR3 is TGTGCCAGCAGCTTAGTAATGACAGGGGAAGCTTTCTTT.

CDR3 loop: CASSPTGDWYEQYF. The CDR3 bases are TGTGCCAGCAGCCCAACAGGGGATTGGTACGAGCAGTACTTC. V and J are TRBV28 and TRBJ2-7; TRBD1 matches 7 bases. The CDR3 contains 14 residues. Germline CDR1 MDHEN, CDR2 SYDVKM. J was trimmed by 4 bases and V by 6 bases; bases with no gene match: 9.

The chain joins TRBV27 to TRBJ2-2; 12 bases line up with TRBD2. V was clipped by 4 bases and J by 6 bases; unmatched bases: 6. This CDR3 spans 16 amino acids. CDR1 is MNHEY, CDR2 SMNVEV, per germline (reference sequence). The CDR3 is CASSSTSGRFSGELFF. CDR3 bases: TGTGCCAGCAGTTCTACTAGCGGGAGGTTCTCCGGGGAGCTGTTTTTT.

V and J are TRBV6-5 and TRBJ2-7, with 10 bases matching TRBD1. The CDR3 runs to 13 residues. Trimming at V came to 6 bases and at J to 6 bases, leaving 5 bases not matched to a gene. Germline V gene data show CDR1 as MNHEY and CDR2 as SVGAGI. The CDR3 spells CASRRQGAPEQYF. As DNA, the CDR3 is TGTGCCAGCAGACGACAGGGGGCGCCCGAGCAGTACTTC.

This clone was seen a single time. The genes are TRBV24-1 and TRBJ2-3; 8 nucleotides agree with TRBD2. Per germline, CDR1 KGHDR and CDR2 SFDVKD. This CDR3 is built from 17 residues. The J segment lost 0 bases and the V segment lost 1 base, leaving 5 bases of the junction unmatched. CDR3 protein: CATSDLAREASTDTQYF. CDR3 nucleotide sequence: TGTGCCACCAGTGATTTAGCGCGGGAGGCTAGCACAGATACGCAGTATTTT.

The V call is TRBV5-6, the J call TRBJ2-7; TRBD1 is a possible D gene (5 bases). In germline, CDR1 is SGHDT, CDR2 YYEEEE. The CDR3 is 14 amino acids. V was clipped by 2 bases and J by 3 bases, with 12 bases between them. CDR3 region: CASSFPGKLYEQYF. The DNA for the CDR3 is TGTGCCAGCAGCTTTCCAGGGAAACTCTACGAGCAGTACTTC.

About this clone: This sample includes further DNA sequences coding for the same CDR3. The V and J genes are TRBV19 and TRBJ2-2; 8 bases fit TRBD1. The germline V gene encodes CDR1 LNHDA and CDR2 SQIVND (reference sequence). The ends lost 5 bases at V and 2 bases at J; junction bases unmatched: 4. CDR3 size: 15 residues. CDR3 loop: CASSPGTGNTGELFF. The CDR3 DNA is TGTGCCAGTAGTCCCGGGACAGGAAACACCGGGGAGCTGTTTTTT.

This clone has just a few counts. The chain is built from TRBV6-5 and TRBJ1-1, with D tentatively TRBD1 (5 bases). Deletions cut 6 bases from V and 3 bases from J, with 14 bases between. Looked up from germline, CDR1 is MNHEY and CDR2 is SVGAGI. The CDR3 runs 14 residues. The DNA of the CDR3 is TGTGCCAGCAGGTCCCCTGGGGGGTACACTGAAGCTTTCTTT. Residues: CASRSPGGYTEAFF.

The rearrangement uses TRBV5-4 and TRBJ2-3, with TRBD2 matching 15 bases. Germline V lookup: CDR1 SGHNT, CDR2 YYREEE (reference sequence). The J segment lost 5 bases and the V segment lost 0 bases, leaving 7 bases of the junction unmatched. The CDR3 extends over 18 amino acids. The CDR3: CASSLARTSGGAGDTQYF. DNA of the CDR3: TGTGCCAGCAGCTTGGCCCGGACTAGCGGGGGGGCCGGAGATACGCAGTATTTT.